This T cell receptor (beta chain) was obtained from a study of blood T cell repertoires in COVID-19. Per the original data handling: Amplification of reference gene primers was used by the study to estimate nucleated cell counts. Some clones are missing from TCRdb's copy, which holds only in-frame ones; the method was immunoSEQ multiplex PCR. Clone size and the V and J calls come from that table; the DNA yielded D and trimming. The sample includes 250,000 to 350,000 clones, about 80% seen only once; the top ten take 15% to 19%. Germline lookup yields CDR1 LNHDA and CDR2 SQIVND (reference sequence). This CDR3 comprises 13 residues. The V and J ends lost 5 bases and 9 bases, in that order; junction bases with no gene match: 7. This clone showed up just once. Patients from Seattle were sampled longitudinally, starting during active infection.

The sequenced sample consisted of peripheral blood. This rearrangement joins TRBV19 to TRBJ2-1; 7 positions match TRBD1. This TCR derives from a person aged 70 to 85 with COVID-19, enrolled during active disease. The CDR3 protein is CASSLQQGSEQFF. CDR3 nucleotides: TGTGCCAGTAGTCTACAACAGGGGAGTGAGCAGTTCTTC.